This TCR beta chain is from a study of blood T cell repertoires in COVID-19. Across the study: Specimens from acute and convalescent COVID-19 originated in the United States, Italy and Spain.

Cohort assignment relied on participant-reported clinical history. Trimming took 6 bases from V and 5 from J, leaving 13 bases between them. The length of the CDR3 is 13 residues. Germline CDR1 reads LGHDT; CDR2 reads YNNKEL (reference sequence). Method: immunoSEQ multiplex PCR; TCRdb's copy keeps in-frame clones and lacks some. Altogether roughly 160,000 clones are present, roughly 87% being singletons, with the ten largest covering around 6.5%. This TCR derives from a woman between 50 and 59 years old who had recovered from COVID-19. Sequencing was carried out using PBMCs or T cells enriched from blood (not recorded which). This sequence joins TRBV3-1 (or the pseudogene TRBV3-2) and TRBJ2-5; the D is unclear. The CDR3 loop reads CASSREIVETQYF. As DNA, the CDR3 is TGTGCCAGCAGTCGAGAGATTGTTGAGACCCAGTACTTC.